One and the same sample provided the 28 T cell receptor beta chains below, sequenced in a study of shared clonotypes between healthy human individuals. Method: immunoSEQ multiplex PCR; TCRdb's copy keeps in-frame clones and lacks some. The data show some 630,000 clones, about two thirds seen once. Sequenced input: memory CD4+ T cells sorted from blood. Subset specified: CD45RA-negative fraction. Receptor source: a woman in her thirties in good health.

The CDR3 here is CASRGDTDTQYF. The CDR3 nucleotides read TGTGCCAGCAGAGGAGACACAGATACGCAGTATTTT. This rearrangement joins TRBV7-6 to TRBJ2-3, with D unresolved. V was trimmed by 6 bases and J by 2 bases, leaving 6 bases between them. Germline V CDR1 and CDR2: SGHVS, FNYEAQ. The CDR3 has 12 residues.

A word on this clone: In the same sample, other DNA sequences code for this CDR3. V gene TRBV28 combines with J gene TRBJ1-4; D is uncertain. The V and J ends lost 2 bases and 8 bases respectively, with 3 bases between them. CDR3 length: 11 amino acids. Per germline, CDR1 MDHEN and CDR2 SYDVKM. CDR3 coding DNA: TGTGCCAGCAGTTTAGAAGAAAAACTGTTTTTT. Translating gives CASSLEEKLFF.

The chain has TRBV7-7 and TRBJ2-7, with 11 positions matching TRBD2. Germline values: CDR1 SSHAT, CDR2 FNYEAQ (reference sequence). This CDR3 has 15 amino acids. The trim removed 0 bases at V and 3 bases at J, leaving 1 base unmatched. Written as DNA, the CDR3 is TGTGCCAGCAGCTTAGCCACTAGCGGGAGCTACGAGCAGTACTTC. It yields the protein CASSLATSGSYEQYF. Combining the CDR3 with reference TRBV7-7 and TRBJ2-7 gives the whole variable domain GAGVSQSPRYKVTKRGQDVTLRCDPISSHATLYWYQQALGQGPEFLTYFNYEAQPDKSGLPSDRFSAERPEGSISTLTIQRTEQRDSAMYRCASSLATSGSYEQYFGPGTRLTVT.

The chain carries TRBV28 and TRBJ1-2; D gene ambiguous. V shed 3 bases and J shed 5 bases, with 13 bases lying between them. The CDR3 is 14 residues long. Germline CDR1 reads MDHEN; CDR2 reads SYDVKM. The CDR3 nucleotides are TGTGCCAGCAGTTTGTCCGGCCCTCAGTATGGCTACACCTTC. This sequence encodes CASSLSGPQYGYTF.

V is TRBV25-1 and J is TRBJ1-4, with TRBD1 matching over 10 bases. In germline, CDR1 is MGHDK, CDR2 SYGVNS. Unmatched junction bases numbered 10, after V lost 4 bases and J lost 11 bases. The CDR3 has 15 residues. CDR3 sequence: CASSATGTGVWKLFF. CDR3 sequence (DNA): TGTGCCAGCAGTGCTACCGGGACAGGGGTGTGGAAACTGTTTTTT.

This chain links TRBV5-1 with TRBJ2-7; a weak D match, TRBD2 (5 bases). CDR3 length: 16 residues. Germline V gene data show CDR1 as SGHRS and CDR2 as YFSETQ. Trimming took 4 bases from V and 0 from J, leaving 17 bases between them. In nucleotides, the CDR3 is TGCGCCAGCAGCCCGGTGGGCGGGCAGAGCTCCTACGAGCAGTACTTC. Encoded protein: CASSPVGGQSSYEQYF.

This clone was detected a few times. V is TRBV28 and J is TRBJ2-4; D is possibly TRBD1 (6 bases). The CDR3 runs to 15 residues. Germline lookup yields CDR1 MDHEN and CDR2 SYDVKM. V shed 5 bases and J shed 6 bases, with 17 bases lying between them. Here the CDR3 reads CASSRNRVSANIQYF. CDR3 bases: TGTGCCAGCAGTCGAAACAGGGTTTCCGCAAACATTCAGTACTTC.

J is TRBJ2-2 and V is TRBV7-3; 7 bases match TRBD2. The J segment lost 1 base and the V segment lost 5 bases, leaving 7 bases of the junction unmatched. This CDR3 has 16 amino acids. The V gene's germline CDR1 is SGHTA and CDR2 FQGTGA. CDR3 region: CASSREGLLNTGELFF. CDR3 coding DNA: TGTGCCAGCAGCAGGGAGGGACTGCTGAACACCGGGGAGCTGTTTTTT.

This chain joins TRBV1 and TRBJ2-5; TRBD2, the table's D call, was not compared with the DNA. TRBV1 is labeled a pseudogene. The CDR3 contains 12 residues. This CDR3 is CTSSRRQETQYF. CDR3 nucleotide sequence: TGCACCAGCAGCAGGCGGCAGGAGACCCAGTACTTC.

This clone showed up just a few times. The chain has TRBV10-1 and TRBJ2-2, with D possibly called TRBD1 or TRBD2 (5 bases each). The ends were cut back, 8 bases at V and 5 bases at J, with 9 bases in the middle. Germline-derived CDR1 and CDR2 are WNHNN and SYGVQD (reference sequence). The CDR3 covers 12 residues. CDR3 bases: TGCGCCAGCGAGGGGAATACCGGGGAGCTGTTTTTT. Translated: CASEGNTGELFF.

The chain carries TRBV7-9 and TRBJ2-7, with unresolved D. The CDR3 loop spans 13 amino acids. The germline V and J ends were trimmed by 5 bases and 6 bases, with 14 bases remaining between them. Germline values: CDR1 SEHNR, CDR2 FQNEAQ (reference sequence). CDR3 sequence: CASSPRATSEQYF. CDR3 nucleotide sequence: TGTGCCAGCAGCCCCCGGGCCACCTCCGAGCAGTACTTC.

The gene calls are TRBV28 and TRBJ2-5; 11 bases are shared with TRBD2. Trimming cost V 6 bases and J 2 bases; bases outside gene matches: 11. The CDR3 is 17 residues long. The germline V gene encodes CDR1 MDHEN and CDR2 SYDVKM. CDR3 nucleotides: TGTGCCAGCAGCCACCGGACTAGCGGGTTGGGTCAAGAGACCCAGTACTTC. As protein: CASSHRTSGLGQETQYF.

This clone has a handful of counts. V is TRBV5-4 and J is TRBJ2-3; a possible D gene is TRBD2 (6 bases). The CDR3 runs to 16 residues. Per the germline V gene, CDR1 is SGHNT and CDR2 is YYREEE (reference sequence). V lost 4 bases and J lost 3, with 18 bases in between. The CDR3 DNA reads TGTGCCAGCAGCAAGAAAGGGACTGTGATAACAGATACGCAGTATTTT. This codes for CASSKKGTVITDTQYF. Using reference TRBV5-4 and TRBJ2-3 for the parts outside the CDR3, the full variable domain is ETGVTQSPTHLIKTRGQQVTLRCSSQSGHNTVSWYQQALGQGPQFIFQYYREEENGRGNFPPRFSGLQFPNYSSELNVNALELDDSALYLCASSKKGTVITDTQYFGPGTRLTVL.

In this sample, this clone turned up a few times. The chain joins TRBV2 to TRBJ1-3, with D possibly being TRBD1 (5 bases). The germline CDR1 and CDR2 sequences are SNHLY and FYNNEI. The CDR3 runs 14 residues. Trimming took 5 bases from V and 4 from J, leaving 12 bases between them. The CDR3 is CASSTTGSGNTIYF. CDR3 nucleotide sequence: TGTGCCAGCAGTACTACAGGCTCCGGAAACACCATATATTTT.

This clone was seen a handful of times. The chain employs TRBV5-1 and TRBJ1-2; 8 bases line up with TRBD1. Germline-derived CDR1 and CDR2 are SGHRS and YFSETQ. Trimming took 5 bases from V and 7 from J; bases not matched to a gene: 10. This CDR3 comprises 14 residues. Here the CDR3 DNA reads TGCGCCAGCAGTTATGGACAGGGCGATGGTGGCTACACCTTC. It yields the protein CASSYGQGDGGYTF. The full variable domain, with the rest looked up from reference TRBV5-1 and TRBJ1-2, is KAGVTQTPRYLIKTRGQQVTLSCSPISGHRSVSWYQQTPGQGLQFLFEYFSETQRNKGNFPGRFSGRQFSNSRSEMNVSTLELGDSALYLCASSYGQGDGGYTFGSGTRLTVV.

The chain carries TRBV5-4 and TRBJ2-1; a weak D match, TRBD2 (6 bases). The CDR3 runs 16 residues. Germline values: CDR1 SGHNT, CDR2 YYREEE (reference sequence). V lost 1 base to trimming and J lost 2 bases, with 13 bases between them. CDR3 sequence (DNA): TGTGCCAGCAGCTTGACGGGACGGGGGACCTACAATGAGCAGTTCTTC. This codes for CASSLTGRGTYNEQFF.

The chain has TRBV19 and TRBJ1-3; D is uncertain. Germline CDR1 reads LNHDA; CDR2 reads SQIVND (reference sequence). This CDR3 is built from 14 residues. V lost 7 bases to trimming and J lost 1 base, with 11 bases between them. CDR3 nucleotide sequence: TGTGCCAGTACACCTGGAGGGTCTGGAAACACCATATATTTT. As protein: CASTPGGSGNTIYF.

The rearrangement joins TRBV20-1 to TRBJ2-3, with D perhaps given as TRBD1 or TRBD2 (5 bases each). Trimming took off 2 bases at V and 6 bases at J, with 6 bases between the two ends. Germline-derived CDR1 and CDR2 are DFQATT and SNEGSKA (reference sequence). The CDR3 extends over 11 amino acids. The CDR3 spells CSARWGDTQYF. The CDR3 DNA is TGCAGTGCTAGATGGGGGGATACGCAGTATTTT.

The chain employs TRBV18 and TRBJ1-1; 7 nucleotides line up with TRBD1. V dropped 2 bases and J dropped 0; count of bases not matched to a gene: 3. The V gene's germline CDR1 is KGHSH and CDR2 LQKENI. The CDR3 covers 15 residues. DNA of the CDR3: TGTGCCAGCTCACCAGAGGGACAGTTGAACACTGAAGCTTTCTTT. Translating gives CASSPEGQLNTEAFF.

The chain has TRBV7-2 and TRBJ2-1; D is unresolved. V was trimmed by 7 bases and J by 6 bases, leaving 19 bases between them. CDR1 is SGHTA, CDR2 FQGNSA, per germline. The CDR3 contains 15 residues. CDR3 coding DNA: TGTGCCAGCACCCCTTTCTCCCGCGTTGGCAATGAGCAGTTCTTC. Residues: CASTPFSRVGNEQFF.

J is TRBJ2-1 and V is TRBV7-6, with 13 bases that match TRBD2. The CDR3 spans 17 residues. J gave up 5 bases and V 5 bases, and 9 bases lay outside the gene matches. Germline values: CDR1 SGHVS, CDR2 FNYEAQ. The CDR3 nucleotides read TGTGCCAGCAGCCCAAGGACTAGCGGGAGTGTAAACAATGAGCAGTTCTTC. Translated, it gives CASSPRTSGSVNNEQFF.

This clone was seen more than once but under ten times. The chain uses TRBV29-1 and TRBJ1-4, with 7 nucleotides matching TRBD1. CDR1 is SQVTM and CDR2 is ANQGSEA in the germline V gene. The CDR3 loop spans 13 amino acids. V trimming: 4 bases; J trimming: 7 bases; junction bases outside the gene matches: 6. CDR3 loop: CSVAGGGSEKLFF. Here the CDR3 DNA reads TGCAGCGTTGCAGGGGGGGGAAGTGAAAAACTGTTTTTT. Supplemented by reference TRBV29-1 and TRBJ1-4, the full variable domain reads SAVISQKPSRDICQRGTSLTIQCQVDSQVTMMFWYRQQPGQSLTLIATANQGSEATYESGFVIDKFPISRPNLTFSTLTVSNMSPEDSSIYLCSVAGGGSEKLFFGSGTQLSVL.

The V and J genes are TRBV2 and TRBJ1-2, with D possibly TRBD1 on 6 matching bases. The V gene's germline CDR1 is SNHLY and CDR2 FYNNEI. The CDR3 extends over 13 amino acids. V lost 2 bases and J 7 bases, leaving 11 bases between the germline ends. The CDR3 sequence is CASSESGAVGYTF. Written as DNA, the CDR3 is TGTGCCAGCAGTGAATCAGGGGCTGTTGGCTACACCTTC. The complete variable domain, with remaining parts taken from reference TRBV2 and TRBJ1-2, reads EPEVTQTPSHQVTQMGQEVILRCVPISNHLYFYWYRQILGQKVEFLVSFYNNEISEKSEIFDDQFSVERPDGSNFTLKIRSTKLEDSAMYFCASSESGAVGYTFGSGTRLTVV.

This chain uses TRBV2 with TRBJ2-1; no firm D call. Trimming cost V 2 bases and J 0 bases, with 8 bases left between them. This CDR3 is built from 15 residues. The germline gives CDR1 SNHLY, CDR2 FYNNEI. This chain's CDR3 is CASSERVGSYNEQFF. In nucleotides, the CDR3 is TGTGCCAGCAGTGAAAGGGTAGGCTCCTACAATGAGCAGTTCTTC.

The rearrangement joins TRBV27 to TRBJ1-4, with a weak D call TRBD1 (6 bases). Trimming left V 2 bases short and J 4 bases short, with 11 bases between. CDR3 length: 15 amino acids. In germline, CDR1 is MNHEY, CDR2 SMNVEV (reference sequence). For the CDR3, the DNA is TGTGCCAGCAGTTTAGGGGGGCTTGGTAATGAAAAACTGTTTTTT. Amino acid sequence: CASSLGGLGNEKLFF. The variable domain in full, with the rest retrieved from reference TRBV27 and TRBJ1-4, is EAQVTQNPRYLITVTGKKLTVTCSQNMNHEYMSWYRQDPGLGLRQIYYSMNVEVTDKGDVPEGYKVSRKEKRNFPLILESPSPNQTSLYFCASSLGGLGNEKLFFGSGTQLSVL.

The V call is TRBV7-2, the J call TRBJ1-1, with D hard to call. V was clipped by 2 bases and J by 3 bases, with 7 bases between them. This CDR3 has 13 amino acids. Germline CDR1 SGHTA, CDR2 FQGNSA. The CDR3 is CASSLPADTEAFF. CDR3 nucleotide sequence: TGTGCCAGCAGCTTACCGGCTGACACTGAAGCTTTCTTT.

The chain has TRBV6-1 and TRBJ1-1; a possible D gene is TRBD1 (5 bases). This CDR3 comprises 14 residues. Germline assignment: CDR1 MNHNS and CDR2 SASEGT. V lost 5 bases, J lost 4 bases, and 14 bases lay in between. CDR3: CASSFRGDGTEAFF. The DNA of the CDR3 is TGTGCCAGCAGTTTCCGGGGCGACGGCACTGAAGCTTTCTTT.

The genes are TRBV27 and TRBJ2-7, with 9 bases identical to TRBD2. There are 14 residues in the CDR3. The ends lost 6 bases at V and 4 bases at J; junction bases unmatched: 7. CDR1 is MNHEY, CDR2 SMNVEV, per germline (reference sequence). CDR3 sequence: CASRTSGRWYEQYF. CDR3 nucleotides: TGTGCCAGCAGAACCAGCGGGAGGTGGTACGAGCAGTACTTC.